The 15 T cell receptor beta chains below come from one sample, sequenced in a study of vaccination effects on CD4 cells after COVID-19. Having been cultured for roughly 11 days, the cells underwent CD4+ T cell isolation. This individual tested PCR-positive for SARS-CoV-2 infection between March and December 2020. Two-dose vaccination with either BNT162b2 or mRNA-1273 was given to the participants. Sequencing used immunoSEQ multiplex PCR; TCRdb keeps in-frame clones, though not all of them. Altogether tens of thousands of clones are present, less than 85% being singletons, with the ten largest covering 3% to 4.5%. Their antigen targets remain unknown. The sample here was CD4+ T cells from PBMCs cultured without peptide, taken after COVID-19 vaccination. The receptor source for this set is a human donor who had a prior SARS-CoV-2 infection.

The chain uses TRBV10-3 and TRBJ2-7, with D perhaps TRBD2 (6 bases). V was pared by 4 bases and J by 5 bases, with 15 bases between. Germline assignment: CDR1 ENHRY and CDR2 SYGVKD. This CDR3 has 14 residues. CDR3 sequence: CAISGAGGVHEQYF. The CDR3 DNA follows: TGTGCCATCAGTGGCGCTGGAGGGGTCCACGAGCAGTACTTC.

This clone has a single count. The V gene is TRBV13, the J gene TRBJ2-1; 7 bases are shared with TRBD1. With 5 bases clipped from V and 14 bases from J, the junction kept 12 bases outside the gene matches. Germline-derived CDR1 and CDR2 are PRHDT and FYEKMQ (reference sequence). This CDR3 has 13 amino acids. The CDR3 loop reads CASSGPGQRVEFF. CDR3 bases: TGTGCCAGCAGCGGACCGGGACAGCGAGTTGAGTTCTTC.

The chain carries TRBV19 and TRBJ2-2; D is possibly TRBD2 (6 bases). The CDR3 consists of 14 residues. V gave up 0 bases and J gave up 8 bases, with 10 bases separating them. Germline V gene data show CDR1 as LNHDA and CDR2 as SQIVND (reference sequence). The CDR3, as DNA: TGTGCCAGTAGTATAGAGGTCGGGGGTGGGGAGCTGTTTTTT. It is translated as CASSIEVGGGELFF.

The rearrangement joins TRBV20-1 to TRBJ1-1; TRBD1 agrees at 10 bases. V gave up 3 bases and J gave up 5 bases; unmatched junction bases: 6. In germline, CDR1 is DFQATT, CDR2 SNEGSKA (reference sequence). The CDR3 has 14 residues. The CDR3 protein is CSASHGQGGTEAFF. The CDR3 bases are TGCAGTGCTAGTCACGGACAGGGGGGGACTGAAGCTTTCTTT.

V and J are TRBV2 and TRBJ1-6; D gene uncertain. V lost 4 bases and J lost 10, with 5 bases in between. Looked up from germline, CDR1 is SNHLY and CDR2 is FYNNEI. CDR3 length: 11 amino acids. The CDR3 region has the DNA TGTGCCAGCAGTGCCGGATCACCCCTCCACTTT. Translated, it gives CASSAGSPLHF.

The chain employs TRBV24-1 and TRBJ2-1; 8 bases line up with TRBD2. The junction had 9 bases not matched to a gene; V was cut back by 7 bases and J by 8 bases. The CDR3 totals 14 residues. Looked up from germline, CDR1 is KGHDR and CDR2 is SFDVKD. The CDR3 loop reads CATRMSGSVDEQFF. The CDR3 coding sequence is TGTGCCACCAGGATGAGCGGGAGTGTGGATGAGCAGTTCTTC.

The chain carries TRBV6-5 and TRBJ2-7; D uncertain. Germline-derived CDR1 and CDR2 are MNHEY and SVGAGI. V lost 4 bases and J 3 bases, leaving 10 bases between the germline ends. The length of the CDR3 is 13 residues. The CDR3 here is CASSSGHLYEQYF. The CDR3, as DNA: TGTGCCAGCAGTTCCGGGCACCTCTACGAGCAGTACTTC.

The J gene is TRBJ1-4, the V gene TRBV19, with a possible D match to TRBD1 (6 bases). The length of the CDR3 is 16 residues. The ends were cut back, 4 bases at V and 5 bases at J, with 17 bases in the middle. Germline V gives CDR1 LNHDA, CDR2 SQIVND (reference sequence). CDR3 bases: TGTGCCAGTAGTACTGCCCCAGGGGCCCTGAATGAAAAACTGTTTTTT. It yields the protein CASSTAPGALNEKLFF.

V and J are TRBV6-1 and TRBJ2-7; 8 bases align to TRBD2. This CDR3 spans 13 amino acids. The junction had 2 bases not matched to a gene; V was cut back by 3 bases and J by 4 bases. Per the germline V gene, CDR1 is MNHNS and CDR2 is SASEGT. The CDR3 spells CASSDREGYEQYF. As DNA, the CDR3 is TGTGCCAGCAGTGACCGGGAGGGTTACGAGCAGTACTTC.

The chain has TRBV18 and TRBJ1-1, with a tentative D call TRBD1 (5 bases). The V end was cut by 3 bases, the J end by 1 base, with 6 bases between. Germline V gene sequence: CDR1 KGHSH, CDR2 LQKENI. The CDR3 extends over 13 amino acids. Written as DNA, the CDR3 is TGTGCCAGCTCACCGACAGCGAACACTGAAGCTTTCTTT. Translating it yields CASSPTANTEAFF.

The CDR3: CASSAHTGGEEETQYF. CDR3 bases: TGTGCCAGCAGTGCCCACACGGGGGGGGAAGAGGAGACCCAGTACTTC. V gene TRBV6-2 or TRBV6-3 combines with J gene TRBJ2-5, with TRBD2 matching 8 bases. CDR1 and CDR2 (germline): MNHEY, SVGEGT. The CDR3 runs 16 residues. J was trimmed by 5 bases and V by 5 bases; bases with no gene match: 13.

In this sample, this clone turned up a few times. The CDR3 nucleotides are TGTGCCAGCAGCTCGCCTTATTCACCCCTCCACTTT. Translation: CASSSPYSPLHF. The rearrangement uses TRBV7-9 and TRBJ1-6; the D is unclear. CDR1 is SEHNR, CDR2 FQNEAQ, per germline (reference sequence). Trimming cost V 4 bases and J 8 bases, with 6 bases left between them. The CDR3 runs 12 residues. The full variable domain, in which reference TRBV7-9 and TRBJ1-6 provide the parts outside the CDR3, is DTGVSQNPRHKITKRGQNVTFRCDPISEHNRLYWYRQTLGQGPEFLTYFQNEAQLEKSRLLSDRFSAERPKGSFSTLEIQRTEQGDSAMYLCASSSPYSPLHFGNGTRLTVT.

V usage is TRBV7-2 and J usage is TRBJ2-1; TRBD1 matches at 7 bases. The CDR3 extends over 12 amino acids. Germline CDR1 and CDR2: SGHTA and FQGNSA. V shed 6 bases and J 12 bases; nucleotides not matched to a gene: 8. CDR3 sequence (DNA): TGTGCCAGCAGTTTTAACAGGGGCGGGCAGTTCTTC. This translates into CASSFNRGGQFF.

The rearrangement links TRBV7-2 to TRBJ1-2; TRBD1 matches at 8 bases. Per the germline V gene, CDR1 is SGHTA and CDR2 is FQGNSA. Unmatched junction bases numbered 8, after V lost 3 bases and J lost 5 bases. The CDR3 loop spans 15 amino acids. CDR3 sequence (DNA): TGTGCCAGCAGCTTCTTGCAGGGGGCGCATTATGGCTACACCTTC. It specifies CASSFLQGAHYGYTF.

The chain is built from TRBV5-1 and TRBJ2-7, with 7 bases identical to TRBD1. Germline V CDR1 and CDR2: SGHRS, YFSETQ. The CDR3 runs to 17 residues. The trim removed 1 base at V and 3 bases at J, leaving 13 bases unmatched. The CDR3 bases are TGCGCCAGCAGCTTGATGGCAGGGGGTGTTATGGTCTACGAGCAGTACTTC. This translates into CASSLMAGGVMVYEQYF. Together with reference TRBV5-1 and TRBJ2-7, the CDR3 gives the full variable domain: KAGVTQTPRYLIKTRGQQVTLSCSPISGHRSVSWYQQTPGQGLQFLFEYFSETQRNKGNFPGRFSGRQFSNSRSEMNVSTLELGDSALYLCASSLMAGGVMVYEQYFGPGTRLTVT.